These 16 T cell receptor beta chains were all obtained from the same sample, sequenced in a study of cytomegalovirus exposure and HLA in healthy donors (dated by TCRdb to 2016 to 2017). Preparation of the library involved the immunoSEQ multiplex PCR assay. For the multiplex PCR, a mixture combining 60 forward primers for TCR Vbeta segments and 13 reverse primers for TCR Jbeta segments was used. Imported from immuneACCESS, the table was reduced by TCRdb to in-frame sequences with V and J called. These copies leave out some clones; in studies compared against another copy, an unresolved V gene accounts for under half, and the cause of the remainder is not known. The sample table records roughly 100,000 clones; about 80% of these occur just once. The top ten clones comprise around 4% of the sample. The source material was PBMCs. The receptors were sampled from a man aged 35-49 years in good health and CMV-seronegative.

The chain joins TRBV15 to TRBJ2-1; TRBD2 matches 12 bases. Germline CDR1 reads LNHNV; CDR2 reads YYDKDF (reference sequence). The CDR3 extends over 16 amino acids. V was clipped by 3 bases and J by 4 bases; unmatched bases: 4. CDR3 in amino acids: CATSSGTSGSYNEQFF. The CDR3 region has the DNA TGTGCCACCAGCAGCGGGACTAGCGGGTCATACAATGAGCAGTTCTTC.

This clone has just a few counts. The V and J genes are TRBV6-5 and TRBJ1-5, with D unresolved. The CDR3 length is 15 residues. The V gene's germline CDR1 is MNHEY and CDR2 SVGAGI. Between the trimmed V and J ends, which lost 7 bases and 0 bases, there was a span of 13 bases. The CDR3 sequence: CASTEGVNSNQPQHF. The DNA of the CDR3 is TGTGCCAGCACCGAGGGAGTTAATAGCAATCAGCCCCAGCATTTT.

The rearrangement joins TRBV6-5 to TRBJ1-5, with a weak D call TRBD1 (6 bases). The CDR3 sequence is 14 residues long. V was pared by 7 bases and J by 1 base, with 11 bases between. The germline CDR1 and CDR2 sequences are MNHEY and SVGAGI. The CDR3: CASNDRTSNQPQHF. Here the CDR3 DNA reads TGTGCCAGCAACGACAGGACCAGCAATCAGCCCCAGCATTTT.

This clone was seen a single time. The chain couples TRBV6-1 to TRBJ2-3; the match to TRBD2 covers 10 bases. Germline loops: CDR1 MNHNS, CDR2 SASEGT. V shed 4 bases and J 4 bases; nucleotides not matched to a gene: 8. The CDR3 spans 16 residues. The CDR3 loop reads CASSAPLAGYADTQYF. CDR3 nucleotide sequence: TGTGCCAGCAGTGCCCCACTAGCGGGGTATGCAGATACGCAGTATTTT.

This chain uses TRBV28 with TRBJ1-2, with a possible D match to TRBD1 (6 bases). The CDR3 covers 13 residues. Germline V gene lookup returns CDR1 MDHEN and CDR2 SYDVKM. V dropped 2 bases and J dropped 7 bases, with 11 bases sitting between them. The CDR3 loop reads CASSLGQDSGYTF. DNA of the CDR3: TGTGCCAGCAGTTTAGGGCAGGACAGTGGCTACACCTTC.

The V and J genes are TRBV5-1 and TRBJ1-6; 7 positions match TRBD1. CDR3 length: 14 residues. CDR1 SGHRS and CDR2 YFSETQ come from the germline V gene. V lost 6 bases, J lost 9 bases, and 9 bases stayed unmatched. CDR3 DNA sequence: TGCGCCAGCATCGAGGGGACAGAGGGTTCACCCCTCCACTTT. Its translation: CASIEGTEGSPLHF.

This chain connects TRBV7-2 to TRBJ2-1, with 14 bases identical to TRBD2. Per the germline V gene, CDR1 is SGHTA and CDR2 is FQGNSA. CDR3 length: 16 amino acids. V trimming: 4 bases; J trimming: 6 bases; junction bases outside the gene matches: 5. DNA for the CDR3: TGTGCCAGCAGCTCCGGACTAGCGGGGGGTTCCAATGAGCAGTTCTTC. Its translation: CASSSGLAGGSNEQFF.

This clone came up once. This chain uses TRBV18 with TRBJ1-1; TRBD1 is a possible D gene (5 bases). From germline, CDR1 is KGHSH and CDR2 LQKENI. Trimming stripped 3 bases from V and 5 bases from J, with 16 bases between. The CDR3 loop spans 15 amino acids. The CDR3 sequence: CASSPRVVPGTEAFF. The CDR3 DNA reads TGTGCCAGCTCACCCAGGGTAGTACCTGGAACTGAAGCTTTCTTT.

This chain links TRBV6-1 with TRBJ2-1, with D tentatively TRBD2 (6 bases). The CDR3 is made up of 15 amino acids. Germline loops: CDR1 MNHNS, CDR2 SASEGT. The V end was cut by 4 bases, the J end by 0 bases, with 10 bases between. The CDR3: CASSGDGSSYNEQFF. In nucleotides, the CDR3 is TGTGCCAGCAGTGGGGACGGGAGCTCCTACAATGAGCAGTTCTTC.

As for this clone: An end of the junction does not agree with germline; a read error may underlie this. The V call is TRBV7-7, the J call TRBJ2-5; the D is unclear. The CDR3 covers 13 residues. Germline-derived CDR1 and CDR2 are SSHAT and FNYEAQ (reference sequence). The CDR3 nucleotides read TGTGCTAGCAGCCCCACCGCTGGAGAGACCCAATACTTC. This encodes CASSPTAGETQYF.

This clone was observed a single time. This sequence joins TRBV7-2 and TRBJ2-1, with a tentative D call TRBD2 (7 bases). The CDR3 is 14 amino acids. V shed 2 bases and J shed 8 bases, with 13 bases lying between them. From germline, CDR1 is SGHTA and CDR2 FQGNSA. The DNA of the CDR3 is TGTGCCAGCAGCTTAAACGGCGGGGGCGATGAGCAGTTCTTC. Translating it yields CASSLNGGGDEQFF.

CDR3 amino acids: CASTPSDKRYEQYF. CDR3 bases: TGTGCCAGTACTCCCTCGGACAAACGCTACGAGCAGTACTTC. This chain joins TRBV19 and TRBJ2-7; D is perhaps TRBD1 (5 bases). The CDR3 contains 14 residues. The ends were cut back, 7 bases at V and 3 bases at J, with 16 bases in the middle. The germline V gene has CDR1 LNHDA and CDR2 SQIVND (reference sequence).

The chain uses TRBV2 and TRBJ1-3, with 8 bases matching TRBD1. The CDR3 runs to 14 residues. Per germline, CDR1 SNHLY and CDR2 FYNNEI. V shed 5 bases, J shed 8 bases, and the junction held 8 bases outside the gene matches. The CDR3 DNA reads as TGTGCCAGCAGTACGGACAGGGCGGCATACACCATATATTTT. It is translated as CASSTDRAAYTIYF.

Concerning this clone itself: Other DNA sequences of this sample code for an identical CDR3. The V and J genes are TRBV29-1 and TRBJ2-7; TRBD2 matches 11 bases. Germline CDR1 SQVTM, CDR2 ANQGSEA. The CDR3 loop spans 13 amino acids. J was trimmed by 10 bases and V by 4 bases; bases with no gene match: 9. CDR3 sequence (DNA): TGCAGCGTTGCACTAGCGGGGGTTCGTGAACAGTACTTC. This translates into CSVALAGVREQYF.

This clone occurred a few times. The chain combines TRBV7-6 with TRBJ1-4; 9 nucleotides line up with TRBD1. Unmatched junction bases numbered 4, after V lost 4 bases and J lost 4 bases. Germline lookup yields CDR1 SGHVS and CDR2 FNYEAQ. The CDR3 totals 15 residues. The CDR3 region is CASSSPGQGNEKLFF. As DNA, the CDR3 is TGTGCCAGCAGCTCCCCGGGACAGGGTAATGAAAAACTGTTTTTT.

As concerns this clone: At one end, the junction sequence differs from germline, possibly due to a read error. The chain uses TRBV6-1 and TRBJ1-2; 8 bases are shared with TRBD1. Germline lookup yields CDR1 MNHNS and CDR2 SASEGT. The CDR3 extends over 13 amino acids. CDR3 residues: CAISEGQEYGYTF. The CDR3 DNA reads TGTGCCATCAGTGAGGGACAGGAGTATGGCTACACCTTC.